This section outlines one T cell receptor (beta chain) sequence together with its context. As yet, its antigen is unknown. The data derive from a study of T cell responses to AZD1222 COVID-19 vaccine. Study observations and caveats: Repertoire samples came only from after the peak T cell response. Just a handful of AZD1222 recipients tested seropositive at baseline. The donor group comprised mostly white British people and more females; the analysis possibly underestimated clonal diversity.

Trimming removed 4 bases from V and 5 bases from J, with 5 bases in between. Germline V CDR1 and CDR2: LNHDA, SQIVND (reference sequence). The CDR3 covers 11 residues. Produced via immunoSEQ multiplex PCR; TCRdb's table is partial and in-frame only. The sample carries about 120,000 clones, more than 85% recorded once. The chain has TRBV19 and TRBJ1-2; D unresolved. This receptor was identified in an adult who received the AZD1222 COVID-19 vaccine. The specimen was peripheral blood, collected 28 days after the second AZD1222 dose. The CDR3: CASSSRYGYTF. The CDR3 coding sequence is TGTGCCAGTAGTAGCAGGTATGGCTACACCTTC.